The rows below give T cell receptor beta chains drawn from one sample of a study of shared clonotypes between healthy human individuals. The data were produced by immunoSEQ multiplex PCR, yet TCRdb's version contains in-frame clones alone and is incomplete. The sample lists approximately 530,000 clones; 95% to 97% were seen once. The source material was naive CD4+ T cells sorted from blood. The receptors derive from a woman in her 30s in good health. Each CDR3 is given with its conserved first and last residue. The D gene is left open where the match is weak. The listing skips clone size in some rows; elsewhere it reads once, few, many or a size class.

size: NA
V: TRBV6-5
D: NA
length: 14
J: TRBJ2-7
CDR3: CASREIRDSYEQYF
DNA: TGTGCCAGCAGGGAGATCAGGGACTCCTACGAGCAGTACTTC

size: NA
V: TRBV28
D: TRBD1
length: 15
J: TRBJ2-2
CDR3: CASSPGTGVTGELFF
DNA: TGTGCCAGCAGTCCAGGGACAGGGGTTACCGGGGAGCTGTTTTTT

size: NA
V: TRBV4-1
D: TRBD1
length: 17
J: TRBJ2-4
CDR3: CASSQPGQILAKNIQYF
DNA: TGCGCCAGCAGCCAACCGGGACAGATACTAGCCAAAAACATTCAGTACTTC

size: NA
V: TRBV28
D: NA
length: 18
J: TRBJ2-1
CDR3: CASSQSLAAIAIYNEQFF
DNA: TGTGCCAGCAGTCAAAGCCTAGCCGCGATTGCGATCTACAATGAGCAGTTCTTC

size: NA
V: TRBV28
D: NA
length: 14
J: TRBJ2-3
CDR3: CASSSRDFTDTQYF
DNA: TGTGCCAGCAGTTCCCGGGACTTCACGGATACGCAGTATTTT

size: NA
V: TRBV11-2
D: NA
length: 15
J: TRBJ2-7
CDR3: CASSLETGLTGEQYF
DNA: TGTGCCAGCAGCTTAGAAACGGGACTCACGGGCGAGCAGTACTTC

size: NA
V: TRBV20-1
D: TRBD1
length: 11
J: TRBJ1-1
CDR3: CSASGTGEAFF
DNA: TGCAGTGCCTCCGGGACAGGGGAAGCTTTCTTT

size: NA
V: TRBV27
D: TRBD2
length: 16
J: TRBJ2-1
CDR3: CASSPSAGASYNEQFF
DNA: TGTGCCAGCAGCCCCTCCGCGGGAGCAAGCTACAATGAGCAGTTCTTC

size: NA
V: TRBV5-1
D: NA
length: 14
J: TRBJ2-7
CDR3: CASSLDIRDGEQYF
DNA: TGCGCCAGCAGCTTGGATATTAGAGACGGCGAGCAGTACTTC

size: few
V: TRBV28
D: TRBD1
length: 13
J: TRBJ1-1
CDR3: CASSSTGPTEAFF
DNA: TGTGCCAGCAGTTCGACAGGGCCCACTGAAGCTTTCTTT

size: NA
V: TRBV5-6
D: NA
length: 13
J: TRBJ1-2
CDR3: CASSLGSSYGYTF
DNA: TGTGCCAGCAGCTTAGGGTCATCATATGGCTACACCTTC